Listed here are 28 T cell receptor beta chains from one sample, sequenced in a study of identical twins. MiXCR was run by TCRdb on the 5' RACE reads, yielding one entry per CDR3 protein. Of around 650,000 distinct CDR3 sequences in the sample, around 7.5% were seen once. This sample also belongs to another study, concerning yellow fever vaccine responses in identical twins.

Sequencing was carried out using PBMCs. The receptors stem from a woman between 18 and 29 years old in good health.

This clonotype was observed a handful of times. The CDR3 is CASSPQRTPSTDTQYF. The CDR3 nucleotides read TGTGCCAGCAGTCCCCAAAGGACCCCCTCCACAGATACGCAGTATTTT. The J gene is TRBJ2-3, the V gene TRBV2; no clear D. Germline V gives CDR1 SNHLY, CDR2 FYNNEI. CDR3 length: 16 residues. Trimming took 5 bases from V and 2 from J, leaving 17 bases between them.

The CDR3 region has the DNA TGCAGTGCTCCCCGGGGGTCCGGGGGTTCACCCCTCCACTTT. Its protein product is CSAPRGSGGSPLHF. The chain has TRBV20-1 and TRBJ1-6; the D gene is possibly TRBD1 (5 bases). Deletions cut 5 bases from V and 9 bases from J, with 17 bases between. The germline gives CDR1 DFQATT, CDR2 SNEGSKA (reference sequence). The CDR3 contains 14 residues.

This clonotype has only a few counts. The chain uses TRBV11-2 and TRBJ2-1, with a weak D call TRBD2 (5 bases). CDR1 SGHAT and CDR2 FQNNGV come from the germline V gene. With 3 bases removed from V and 0 bases from J, the gap between germline ends came to 18 bases. The CDR3 runs 18 residues. CDR3 loop: CASSFHPADLSSYNEQFF. DNA of the CDR3: TGTGCCAGCAGCTTCCACCCAGCGGATCTAAGCTCCTACAATGAGCAGTTCTTC.

This clonotype was observed many times. This chain joins TRBV7-2 and TRBJ2-2; D tentatively fits TRBD1 or TRBD2 (6 bases each). V lost 6 bases to trimming and J lost 2 bases, with 13 bases between them. The CDR3 contains 15 residues. The germline CDR1 and CDR2 sequences are SGHTA and FQGNSA. In DNA form, the CDR3 reads TGTGCCAGCAGGCGCGGGACACCCAACACCGGGGAGCTGTTTTTT. This codes for CASRRGTPNTGELFF. The whole variable domain, remainder taken from reference TRBV7-2 and TRBJ2-2, is GAGVSQSPSNKVTEKGKDVELRCDPISGHTALYWYRQSLGQGLEFLIYFQGNSAPDKSGLPSDRFSAERTGGSVSTLTIQRTQQEDSAVYLCASRRGTPNTGELFFGEGSRLTVL.

This clonotype appeared a few times. The chain combines TRBV7-9 with TRBJ1-2; D may be TRBD1 (5 bases). Trimming removed 1 base at V and 5 bases at J, with 14 bases between. CDR1 is SEHNR, CDR2 FQNEAQ, per germline (reference sequence). The CDR3 contains 15 residues. CDR3 bases: TGTGCCAGCAGCTTAGTTTTCGGGACGAATTATGGCTACACCTTC. It codes for CASSLVFGTNYGYTF.

The chain recombines TRBV6-1 with TRBJ2-5, with a weak D call TRBD1 (5 bases). CDR3 length: 15 residues. Looked up from germline, CDR1 is MNHNS and CDR2 is SASEGT. Trimming pared 2 bases from V and 4 bases from J, leaving 14 bases between. Written as DNA, the CDR3 is TGTGCCAGCAGTGAACAGGGTGGAGATGGAGAGACCCAGTACTTC. This gives the protein CASSEQGGDGETQYF.

This clonotype was counted a few times. The rearrangement uses TRBV5-1 and TRBJ2-3; tentative D call: TRBD1 (5 bases). The ends were cut back, 1 base at V and 0 bases at J, with 9 bases in the middle. The CDR3 consists of 15 residues. The germline V gene encodes CDR1 SGHRS and CDR2 YFSETQ. CDR3 sequence: CASSLPQGSTDTQYF. The DNA for the CDR3 is TGCGCCAGCAGCTTGCCCCAGGGAAGCACAGATACGCAGTATTTT.

In this sample, this clonotype turned up a few times. V usage is TRBV2 and J usage is TRBJ2-1; D is unclear. The length of the CDR3 is 10 residues. The germline gives CDR1 SNHLY, CDR2 FYNNEI. V dropped 6 bases and J dropped 9 bases, with 6 bases sitting between them. The CDR3 loop reads CASRGSEQFF. The CDR3 bases are TGTGCCAGCAGAGGCAGTGAGCAGTTCTTC. Full variable domain (missing parts from reference TRBV2 and TRBJ2-1): EPEVTQTPSHQVTQMGQEVILRCVPISNHLYFYWYRQILGQKVEFLVSFYNNEISEKSEIFDDQFSVERPDGSNFTLKIRSTKLEDSAMYFCASRGSEQFFGPGTRLTVL.

This clonotype occurred a few times. This chain links TRBV5-1 with TRBJ1-1; 8 positions agree with TRBD1. V trimming: 5 bases; J trimming: 1 base; junction bases outside the gene matches: 10. This CDR3 region has 16 residues. Germline V gives CDR1 SGHRS, CDR2 YFSETQ. The CDR3 is CASSFSSDRENTEAFF. In DNA form, the CDR3 reads TGCGCCAGCAGTTTTTCCTCGGACAGGGAGAACACTGAAGCTTTCTTT.

V usage is TRBV5-5 and J usage is TRBJ1-5, with D maybe TRBD1 (5 bases). The CDR3 extends over 14 amino acids. CDR1 is SGHKS and CDR2 is YYEKEE in the germline V gene (reference sequence). V was cut by 5 bases and J by 3 bases, with 12 bases left in between. For the CDR3, the DNA is TGTGCCAGCAGACTCGGGGGGGTCAATCAGCCCCAGCATTTT. This gives the protein CASRLGGVNQPQHF.

The CDR3 loop is CSAQDREAFF. The CDR3 DNA reads as TGCAGTGCTCAGGACAGGGAAGCTTTCTTT. The V gene is TRBV20-1, the J gene TRBJ1-1; 7 nucleotides align to TRBD1. Germline V gene data show CDR1 as DFQATT and CDR2 as SNEGSKA (reference sequence). The CDR3 extends over 10 amino acids. V lost 5 bases, J lost 8 bases, and 2 bases stayed unmatched.

In this sample, this clonotype turned up a few times. This chain connects TRBV18 to TRBJ2-1, with D possibly being TRBD2 (6 bases). Germline V lookup: CDR1 KGHSH, CDR2 LQKENI. V was shortened by 5 bases and J by 5 bases, with 10 bases between the two germline ends. CDR3 length: 13 amino acids. The chain's CDR3 is CASSGGINNEQFF. The DNA for the CDR3 is TGTGCCAGCTCAGGGGGGATCAACAATGAGCAGTTCTTC.

This clonotype has at least ten counts. The chain couples TRBV5-1 to TRBJ1-4; the match to TRBD1 covers 7 bases. The CDR3 covers 17 residues. In germline, CDR1 is SGHRS, CDR2 YFSETQ. V was clipped by 2 bases and J by 0 bases; unmatched bases: 7. CDR3 nucleotides: TGCGCCAGCAGCTTACGACAGGGAGGATCAACTAATGAAAAACTGTTTTTT. Protein: CASSLRQGGSTNEKLFF.

This clonotype was counted ten times or more. The chain uses TRBV5-1 and TRBJ1-1, with D perhaps matching TRBD1 (6 bases). Germline CDR1 reads SGHRS; CDR2 reads YFSETQ. The CDR3 sequence is 13 residues long. Trimming removed 4 bases from V and 9 bases from J, with 16 bases in between. The CDR3: CASSKAQGTQAFF. The CDR3 nucleotides are TGCGCCAGCAGCAAAGCCCAGGGGACACAAGCTTTCTTT.

This chain uses TRBV2 with TRBJ2-6, with D tentatively TRBD2 (5 bases). V gave up 4 bases and J gave up 2 bases, with 18 bases separating them. Germline-derived CDR1 and CDR2 are SNHLY and FYNNEI. The CDR3 covers 18 residues. As DNA, the CDR3 is TGTGCCAGCAGTGTAGTTGAGCGGAGGCAGGCTGGGGCCAACGTCCTGACTTTC. This gives the protein CASSVVERRQAGANVLTF.

V usage is TRBV6-2 or TRBV6-3 and J usage is TRBJ2-3; D is unclear. Germline assignment: CDR1 MNHEY and CDR2 SVGEGT. The CDR3 length is 13 residues. V gave up 7 bases and J gave up 4 bases, with 12 bases separating them. CDR3 in DNA: TGTGCCAGCAATGGCCTCCGGGCAGATACGCAGTATTTT. Its translation: CASNGLRADTQYF.

This clonotype was counted only a few times. The chain couples TRBV12-3 or TRBV12-4 to TRBJ2-6, with D possibly matching TRBD1 (6 bases). V shed 7 bases and J shed 1 base, with 11 bases lying between them. This CDR3 is 15 amino acids long. The DNA for the CDR3 is TGTGCCAGCAAAGACAGGCTTTCTGGGGCCAACGTCCTGACTTTC. This sequence encodes CASKDRLSGANVLTF.

V gene TRBV12-3 or TRBV12-4 combines with J gene TRBJ2-7; TRBD1 aligns across 10 bases. This CDR3 comprises 19 residues. The trim removed 4 bases at V and 0 bases at J, leaving 15 bases unmatched. CDR3 in amino acids: CASSSTGTGDFNPSYEQYF. The CDR3 bases are TGTGCCAGCAGTTCCACCGGGACAGGGGATTTCAATCCCTCCTACGAGCAGTACTTC.

This clonotype was detected only a few times. The chain links TRBV5-7 to TRBJ1-4, with a weak D call TRBD1 (6 bases). TRBV5-7 is an open reading frame whose function is uncertain. V gave up 5 bases and J gave up 8 bases, with 13 bases separating them. The CDR3 covers 13 residues. The CDR3 region has the DNA TGTGCCAGCAGAGGGACACAGAAGGAAAAACTGTTTTTT. Translation: CASRGTQKEKLFF.

This clonotype was seen a few times. The chain uses TRBV12-5 and TRBJ2-2; TRBD1 aligns across 7 bases. CDR1 is LGHNT, CDR2 FRNRAP, per germline. The V and J ends lost 0 bases and 6 bases, in that order; junction bases with no gene match: 7. The CDR3 loop spans 16 amino acids. The CDR3 here is CASGLVLGGDPGELFF. CDR3 coding DNA: TGTGCTAGTGGTTTGGTACTAGGGGGCGATCCCGGGGAGCTGTTTTTT.

J is TRBJ1-1 and V is TRBV4-1; D uncertain. The germline gives CDR1 MGHRA, CDR2 YSYEKL. The V and J ends lost 1 base and 1 base respectively, with 7 bases between them. This CDR3 is 14 amino acids long. CDR3 region: CASSQGVWNTEAFF. The CDR3 DNA is TGCGCCAGCAGCCAAGGGGTCTGGAACACTGAAGCTTTCTTT.

This clonotype was found many times. The CDR3: CASSSTGQSNTEAFF. In DNA form, the CDR3 reads TGCGCCAGCAGCTCGACGGGACAGTCGAACACTGAAGCTTTCTTT. The chain uses TRBV5-1 and TRBJ1-1, with TRBD1 matching over 7 bases. CDR1 is SGHRS and CDR2 is YFSETQ in the germline V gene. The CDR3 is 15 amino acids. V dropped 3 bases and J dropped 1; count of bases not matched to a gene: 6. Full variable domain (outside the CDR3, taken from reference TRBV5-1 and TRBJ1-1): KAGVTQTPRYLIKTRGQQVTLSCSPISGHRSVSWYQQTPGQGLQFLFEYFSETQRNKGNFPGRFSGRQFSNSRSEMNVSTLELGDSALYLCASSSTGQSNTEAFFGQGTRLTVV.

This clonotype was observed a few times. J is TRBJ2-3 and V is TRBV10-3; TRBD2 aligns across 9 bases. The germline V gene encodes CDR1 ENHRY and CDR2 SYGVKD. This CDR3 comprises 14 residues. The ends lost 7 bases at V and 1 base at J; junction bases unmatched: 3. The CDR3 DNA is TGTGCCATCATGCGCGGGGGGGGCACAGATACGCAGTATTTT. Its protein is CAIMRGGGTDTQYF.

The V call is TRBV7-9, the J call TRBJ2-2; D remains unclear. Trimming shortened V by 2 bases and J by 0 bases, and 7 bases separated the two germline ends. The CDR3 length is 15 residues. CDR1 and CDR2 from the germline V gene are SEHNR and FQNEAQ (reference sequence). The CDR3 DNA is TGTGCCAGCAGCTTACAGTCTACGAACACCGGGGAGCTGTTTTTT. This sequence encodes CASSLQSTNTGELFF. The full variable domain, rest sourced from reference TRBV7-9 and TRBJ2-2, is DTGVSQNPRHKITKRGQNVTFRCDPISEHNRLYWYRQTLGQGPEFLTYFQNEAQLEKSRLLSDRFSAERPKGSFSTLEIQRTEQGDSAMYLCASSLQSTNTGELFFGEGSRLTVL.

V gene TRBV5-5 combines with J gene TRBJ2-1, with D possibly matching TRBD2 (6 bases). This CDR3 has 16 residues. Germline CDR1 SGHKS, CDR2 YYEKEE (reference sequence). Trimming stripped 3 bases from V and 1 base from J, with 14 bases between. The CDR3 loop reads CASSSSGAASYNEQFF. CDR3 DNA: TGTGCCAGCAGCTCATCGGGAGCGGCTTCCTACAATGAGCAGTTCTTC.

The table lists this clonotype with a few counts. The rearrangement joins TRBV6-4 to TRBJ2-7, with 10 bases fitting TRBD1. This CDR3 is 13 amino acids long. The trim removed 4 bases at V and 5 bases at J, leaving 2 bases unmatched. Per germline, CDR1 MRHNA and CDR2 SNTAGT. The CDR3 nucleotides are TGTGCCAGCAGTGGGGACAGGGGTAACGAGCAGTACGTC. This translates into CASSGDRGNEQYV.

This clonotype was detected only a few times. This chain joins TRBV9 and TRBJ2-1, with 8 bases identical to TRBD2. From germline, CDR1 is SGDLS and CDR2 YYNGEE. The ends lost 4 bases at V and 6 bases at J; junction bases unmatched: 12. This CDR3 has 16 residues. The CDR3 DNA reads TGTGCCAGCAGCCCAACCGGGACTAGGTACGGCAATGAGCAGTTCTTC. It specifies CASSPTGTRYGNEQFF.

Many counts were recorded for this clonotype. The chain uses TRBV9 and TRBJ2-1; 10 nucleotides align to TRBD1. With 4 bases clipped from V and 4 bases from J, the junction kept 11 bases outside the gene matches. Germline CDR1 SGDLS, CDR2 YYNGEE. The CDR3 is made up of 17 amino acids. The CDR3, as DNA: TGTGCCAGCAGCTCCGCCCGAGGGACAGGGGCATACAATGAGCAGTTCTTC. Residues: CASSSARGTGAYNEQFF.